This is a list of T cell receptor beta chains from one sample in a study of T cell responses to AZD1222 COVID-19 vaccine. Repertoires were generated with immunoSEQ multiplex PCR, while TCRdb's copy carries only in-frame clones and drops some. The sample includes about 140,000 clones, over 85% of them seen just once. The input for sequencing was peripheral blood, taken on day 0 of MenACWY control vaccination. The origin of the receptors is an adult in good health. Both conserved end residues are part of each CDR3.

v_call	j_call	cdr3_length	cdr3_aa
TRBV4-3	TRBJ1-5	13	CASSQGVEKPQHF
TRBV9	TRBJ1-6	15	CASSVGTGRNSPLHF
TRBV27	TRBJ2-2	14	CASSIGSNTGELFF
TRBV5-1	TRBJ2-2	14	CASKALQGTGELFF
TRBV7-2	TRBJ1-2	14	CASSPQGNYYGYTF
TRBV9	TRBJ1-3	18	CASSVGQGVRSGGNTIYF
TRBV18	TRBJ2-1	16	CASSPNWDSAYNEQFF
TRBV6-5	TRBJ2-7	12	CASSRDSYEQYF
TRBV19	TRBJ1-5	13	CASNSGVSQPQHF
TRBV6-5	TRBJ1-2	14	CASREDRGNYGYTF
TRBV5-1	TRBJ1-6	12	CASGTGNSPLHF
TRBV7-8	TRBJ1-5	15	CASSLASRSNQPQHF
TRBV5-1	TRBJ2-5	14	CASSSGQPQETQYF
TRBV11-2	TRBJ2-1	14	CASSSLAGGNEQFF
TRBV6-5	TRBJ2-3	14	CASSRDNPSDTQYF
TRBV3-1/TRBV3-2	TRBJ1-5	12	CASSRQGQPQHF
TRBV4-3	TRBJ1-2	15	CASSPTTGFRSGYTF
TRBV11-3	TRBJ2-1	15	CASSSLAGAWNEQFF
TRBV19	TRBJ2-1	14	CASSISRGRNEQFF
TRBV10-3	TRBJ2-7	14	CAISEQTGVPEQYF
TRBV19	TRBJ1-3	13	CASGTASGNTIYF
TRBV4-3	TRBJ2-7	15	CASSQGGGGAYEQYF
TRBV6-6	TRBJ2-6	19	CASSRWDTAGPGRANVLTF
TRBV19	TRBJ1-1	11	CASSPGQGSVF
TRBV6-4	TRBJ2-3	15	CASSDGTSGTDTQYF
TRBV7-3	TRBJ2-5	16	CASSLLPSGGQETQYF
TRBV7-8	TRBJ1-1	15	CASSQDGRGGTEAFF
TRBV6-5	TRBJ2-4	15	CASGGLGTGRNIQYF
TRBV7-9	TRBJ1-3	19	CASSLRGQADFPSGNTIYF